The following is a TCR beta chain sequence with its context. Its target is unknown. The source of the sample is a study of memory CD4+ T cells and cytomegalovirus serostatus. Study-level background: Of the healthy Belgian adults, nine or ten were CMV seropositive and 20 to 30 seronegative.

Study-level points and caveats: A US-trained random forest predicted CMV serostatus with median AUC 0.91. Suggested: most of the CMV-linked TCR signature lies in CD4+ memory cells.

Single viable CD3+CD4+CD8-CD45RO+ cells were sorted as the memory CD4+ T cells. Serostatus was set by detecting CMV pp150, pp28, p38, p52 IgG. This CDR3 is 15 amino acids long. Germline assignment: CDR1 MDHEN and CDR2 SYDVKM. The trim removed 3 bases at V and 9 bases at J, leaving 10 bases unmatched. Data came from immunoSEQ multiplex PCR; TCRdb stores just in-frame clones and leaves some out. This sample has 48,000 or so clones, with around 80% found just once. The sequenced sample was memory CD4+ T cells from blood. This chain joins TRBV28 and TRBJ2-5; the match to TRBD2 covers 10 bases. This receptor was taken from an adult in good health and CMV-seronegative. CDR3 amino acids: CASSLESSGRMAQYF. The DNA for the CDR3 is TGTGCCAGCAGTTTGGAGTCTAGCGGGAGAATGGCCCAGTACTTC.